This is a list of T cell receptor beta chains from one sample in a study of blood T cells in healthy people across ages. One entry per CDR3 protein, called by TCRdb with MiXCR from the 5' RACE reads. The sample records about 730,000 distinct CDR3 sequences, 35% to 45% being singletons. The sequenced sample was blood. These receptors all come from a woman aged 55-70 years in good health. The CDR3 runs from the conserved cysteine through the conserved F or W. Fields, in order: clone size, D gene, V gene, J gene, CDR3 DNA, CDR3 protein. A D gene is named only where the DNA matches it firmly. Clone size appears in some rows only: once, few, many, or a class for an expanded clone.

.	.	TRBV20-1	TRBJ1-1	TGCAGTGTTCCAGGGAGGTTTGCTGAAGCTTTCTTT	CSVPGRFAEAFF
.	.	TRBV7-9	TRBJ2-6	TGTGCCAGCAGCCCCGTAGGGAGCGTGGCTGGGGCCAACGTCCTGACTTTC	CASSPVGSVAGANVLTF
.	.	TRBV27	TRBJ2-7	TGTGCCAGCAGTTTGCTGGGACTGGGTTGTTACGAGCAGTACTTC	CASSLLGLGCYEQYF
.	TRBD1	TRBV12-3/TRBV12-4	TRBJ2-7	TGTGCCAGCAGTCCGAGGACAGGGGCGGGGGAGCAGTACTTC	CASSPRTGAGEQYF
few	.	TRBV20-1	TRBJ1-1	TGCAGTGCTAGAGGTGGGGGGGCTGCCGCAGTAGCTTTCTTT	CSARGGGAAAVAFF
.	.	TRBV4-3	TRBJ2-5	TGCGCCAGCAGCCGGAACCACCAAGAGACCCAGTACTTC	CASSRNHQETQYF
.	.	TRBV7-8	TRBJ2-3	TGTGCCAGCAGCTTAGGCGGACCCATCGAGGCCCTCACAGATACGCAGTATTTT	CASSLGGPIEALTDTQYF
many	.	TRBV29-1	TRBJ2-7	TGCAGCGTTGAAGAAAGGGGCCTTCCCTACGAGCAGTACTTC	CSVEERGLPYEQYF
.	TRBD1	TRBV27	TRBJ1-4	TGTGCCAGCCGGAAGAGGGGGCTAGATGAAAAACTGTTTTTT	CASRKRGLDEKLFF
.	TRBD1	TRBV7-2	TRBJ2-5	TGTGCCAGCAGCTTTAGACAGGGCCGCCAAGAGACCCAGTACTTC	CASSFRQGRQETQYF
few	TRBD2	TRBV3-1	TRBJ2-1	TGTGCCAGCAGCCTTTCCACACTAGCGCCTAAAAGCTCCTACAATGAGCAGTTCTTC	CASSLSTLAPKSSYNEQFF
.	TRBD1	TRBV7-2	TRBJ2-5	TGTGCCAGCAGCTCGACAGGGAGACGAGAGACCCAGTACTTC	CASSSTGRRETQYF
.	TRBD1	TRBV6-6	TRBJ2-4	TGTGCCAGCAGTCCACAGGGGGGAGCCAAAAACATTCAGTACTTC	CASSPQGGAKNIQYF
few	.	TRBV20-1	TRBJ2-7	TGCAGTGCTAGAGAGTCAGGGGTAGCCGACGAGCAGTACTTC	CSARESGVADEQYF
.	TRBD1	TRBV9	TRBJ1-2	TGTGCCAGCACTATGGACCCGGGACAGGCATATGGCTACACCTTC	CASTMDPGQAYGYTF
few	.	TRBV6-2/TRBV6-3	TRBJ2-7	TGTGCCAGCAGTTACCGGACTCCCCTGGAGCAGTACTTC	CASSYRTPLEQYF
.	.	TRBV4-1	TRBJ1-2	TGCGCCAGCAGCCAAGATGAACCCGGCTACACCTTC	CASSQDEPGYTF
few	TRBD1	TRBV27	TRBJ2-7	TGTGCCAGCACTGTGGGACAGCTTCGTCGCGAGCAGTACTTC	CASTVGQLRREQYF
many	.	TRBV15	TRBJ2-1	TGTGCCACCAGCAGAGATATCTATGAGCAGTTCTTC	CATSRDIYEQFF
.	TRBD2	TRBV10-3	TRBJ2-7	TGTGCCATCAGATTGTCGGGGGGGAATCCGTACGAGCAGTACTTC	CAIRLSGGNPYEQYF
few	.	TRBV20-1	TRBJ2-7	TGCAGTGCTAGAGGCGGGTATGGGTACGAGCAGTACTTC	CSARGGYGYEQYF
.	TRBD2	TRBV3-1	TRBJ2-1	TGTGCCAGCAGCCGGGGACTAGCGGGGATCCAAGAGACCCAGTTCTTC	CASSRGLAGIQETQFF
.	TRBD1	TRBV11-2	TRBJ2-1	TGTGCCAGCAGCCAAGATGACAGGGGGATCTACAATGAGCAGTTCTTC	CASSQDDRGIYNEQFF
.	.	TRBV12-3/TRBV12-4	TRBJ1-2	TGTGCCAGCAGGTTAGTCGAGAGGGGCGGCTACACCTTC	CASRLVERGGYTF
many	TRBD2	TRBV7-3	TRBJ2-7	TGTGCCAGCAGCTTAACGCCTAGCGGGAGCTCCTACGAGCAGTACTTC	CASSLTPSGSSYEQYF
many	.	TRBV6-2/TRBV6-3	TRBJ2-1	TGTGCCAGCAGCCAAACTAGCAGAGTATACAATGAGCAGTTCTTC	CASSQTSRVYNEQFF
many	.	TRBV29-1	TRBJ1-1	TGCAGCGTTTTCTTGAGGCGAACCGAAGCTTTCTTT	CSVFLRRTEAFF
.	.	TRBV25-1	TRBJ2-5	TGTGCCAGCAGTGATATTCAGGGGATGGGGGAGACCCAGTACTTC	CASSDIQGMGETQYF
.	TRBD1	TRBV18	TRBJ1-2	TGTGCCAGCTCACGGGACAGGGCCTATGGCTACACCTTC	CASSRDRAYGYTF
.	.	TRBV12-3/TRBV12-4	TRBJ2-7	TGTGCCAGCAGTTTACTTCGCGAAGGCGAGCAGTACTTC	CASSLLREGEQYF
.	.	TRBV6-1	TRBJ2-1	TGTGCCAGCAGGGAACCCGTCGGGCAGGGGCCGGAGTTCTTC	CASREPVGQGPEFF
.	.	TRBV7-3	TRBJ2-5	TGTGCCAGCAGCTTAGGGGGCATGAAGACCCAGTACTTC	CASSLGGMKTQYF
.	TRBD1	TRBV20-1	TRBJ1-3	TGCAGTGCTAGTCCGGGGACAGGATTGTATAACACCATATATTTT	CSASPGTGLYNTIYF
few	TRBD2	TRBV4-2	TRBJ2-1	TGTGCCAGCAGCCAAGTCGGGACTATCGCCTACAATGAGCAGTTCTTC	CASSQVGTIAYNEQFF
many	TRBD1	TRBV25-1	TRBJ2-7	TGTGCCAGCAGTGCGACAGGGACATCCTACGAGCAGTACTTC	CASSATGTSYEQYF
.	TRBD1	TRBV13	TRBJ2-3	TGTGCCAGCAGCTTACCGACCCGGACAGGGCGGACAGATACGCAGTATTTT	CASSLPTRTGRTDTQYF
.	TRBD1	TRBV5-1	TRBJ2-1	TGCGCCAGCAGCCAGACAGGGGGAACTCACAATGAGCAGTTCTTC	CASSQTGGTHNEQFF
.	TRBD1	TRBV7-9	TRBJ1-1	TGTGCCAGCAGCTGGGGACAGACGAACACTGAAGCTTTCTTT	CASSWGQTNTEAFF
few	TRBD2	TRBV20-1	TRBJ2-5	TGCAGTGCTAGAGAACTAGCGGGGCATTCGATCGGGACCCAGTACTTC	CSARELAGHSIGTQYF
.	.	TRBV9	TRBJ2-7	TGTGCCAGCAGCGCGACTAGTTCGGGAGCCTACGAGCAGTACTTC	CASSATSSGAYEQYF